This T cell receptor beta chain was recorded in a study of early T cells in non-severe SARS-CoV-2 infection. In the study overall: Sequenced bulk RNA came from whole blood that was unsorted, and chains were unpaired. The study, taken as a whole, reports: VDJdb matching skewed toward anti-spike CD8 responses, missing private and CD4 specificities.

Researchers tagged individual cDNA molecules with unique molecular identifiers. Each CDR3 protein gets one entry after TCRdb re-called the 5' RACE reads with MiXCR. Altogether about 48,000 distinct CDR3 sequences are present, about 6% being singletons, with the ten largest covering about 7%. This CDR3 has 18 amino acids. Trimming removed 4 bases from V and 4 bases from J; junction bases left unmatched: 15. The germline gives CDR1 SGDLS, CDR2 YYNGEE. In this sample, this clonotype turned up a few times. Its antigen remains unidentified. The genes are TRBV9 and TRBJ2-1; 9 bases match TRBD1. Source: whole blood, taken at baseline. The TCR originated in an adult who was a healthcare worker with PCR-confirmed SARS-CoV-2 infection or an uninfected control (not recorded which). CDR3 in amino acids: CASSSSGTGSPPYNEQFF. The CDR3 DNA reads as TGTGCCAGCAGCTCCTCAGGGACAGGGAGCCCCCCATACAATGAGCAGTTCTTC. Looking up the rest from reference TRBV9 and TRBJ2-1 gives the full variable domain: DSGVTQTPKHLITATGQRVTLRCSPRSGDLSVYWYQQSLDQGLQFLIQYYNGEERAKGNILERFSAQQFPDLHSELNLSSLELGDSALYFCASSSSGTGSPPYNEQFFGPGTRLTVL.